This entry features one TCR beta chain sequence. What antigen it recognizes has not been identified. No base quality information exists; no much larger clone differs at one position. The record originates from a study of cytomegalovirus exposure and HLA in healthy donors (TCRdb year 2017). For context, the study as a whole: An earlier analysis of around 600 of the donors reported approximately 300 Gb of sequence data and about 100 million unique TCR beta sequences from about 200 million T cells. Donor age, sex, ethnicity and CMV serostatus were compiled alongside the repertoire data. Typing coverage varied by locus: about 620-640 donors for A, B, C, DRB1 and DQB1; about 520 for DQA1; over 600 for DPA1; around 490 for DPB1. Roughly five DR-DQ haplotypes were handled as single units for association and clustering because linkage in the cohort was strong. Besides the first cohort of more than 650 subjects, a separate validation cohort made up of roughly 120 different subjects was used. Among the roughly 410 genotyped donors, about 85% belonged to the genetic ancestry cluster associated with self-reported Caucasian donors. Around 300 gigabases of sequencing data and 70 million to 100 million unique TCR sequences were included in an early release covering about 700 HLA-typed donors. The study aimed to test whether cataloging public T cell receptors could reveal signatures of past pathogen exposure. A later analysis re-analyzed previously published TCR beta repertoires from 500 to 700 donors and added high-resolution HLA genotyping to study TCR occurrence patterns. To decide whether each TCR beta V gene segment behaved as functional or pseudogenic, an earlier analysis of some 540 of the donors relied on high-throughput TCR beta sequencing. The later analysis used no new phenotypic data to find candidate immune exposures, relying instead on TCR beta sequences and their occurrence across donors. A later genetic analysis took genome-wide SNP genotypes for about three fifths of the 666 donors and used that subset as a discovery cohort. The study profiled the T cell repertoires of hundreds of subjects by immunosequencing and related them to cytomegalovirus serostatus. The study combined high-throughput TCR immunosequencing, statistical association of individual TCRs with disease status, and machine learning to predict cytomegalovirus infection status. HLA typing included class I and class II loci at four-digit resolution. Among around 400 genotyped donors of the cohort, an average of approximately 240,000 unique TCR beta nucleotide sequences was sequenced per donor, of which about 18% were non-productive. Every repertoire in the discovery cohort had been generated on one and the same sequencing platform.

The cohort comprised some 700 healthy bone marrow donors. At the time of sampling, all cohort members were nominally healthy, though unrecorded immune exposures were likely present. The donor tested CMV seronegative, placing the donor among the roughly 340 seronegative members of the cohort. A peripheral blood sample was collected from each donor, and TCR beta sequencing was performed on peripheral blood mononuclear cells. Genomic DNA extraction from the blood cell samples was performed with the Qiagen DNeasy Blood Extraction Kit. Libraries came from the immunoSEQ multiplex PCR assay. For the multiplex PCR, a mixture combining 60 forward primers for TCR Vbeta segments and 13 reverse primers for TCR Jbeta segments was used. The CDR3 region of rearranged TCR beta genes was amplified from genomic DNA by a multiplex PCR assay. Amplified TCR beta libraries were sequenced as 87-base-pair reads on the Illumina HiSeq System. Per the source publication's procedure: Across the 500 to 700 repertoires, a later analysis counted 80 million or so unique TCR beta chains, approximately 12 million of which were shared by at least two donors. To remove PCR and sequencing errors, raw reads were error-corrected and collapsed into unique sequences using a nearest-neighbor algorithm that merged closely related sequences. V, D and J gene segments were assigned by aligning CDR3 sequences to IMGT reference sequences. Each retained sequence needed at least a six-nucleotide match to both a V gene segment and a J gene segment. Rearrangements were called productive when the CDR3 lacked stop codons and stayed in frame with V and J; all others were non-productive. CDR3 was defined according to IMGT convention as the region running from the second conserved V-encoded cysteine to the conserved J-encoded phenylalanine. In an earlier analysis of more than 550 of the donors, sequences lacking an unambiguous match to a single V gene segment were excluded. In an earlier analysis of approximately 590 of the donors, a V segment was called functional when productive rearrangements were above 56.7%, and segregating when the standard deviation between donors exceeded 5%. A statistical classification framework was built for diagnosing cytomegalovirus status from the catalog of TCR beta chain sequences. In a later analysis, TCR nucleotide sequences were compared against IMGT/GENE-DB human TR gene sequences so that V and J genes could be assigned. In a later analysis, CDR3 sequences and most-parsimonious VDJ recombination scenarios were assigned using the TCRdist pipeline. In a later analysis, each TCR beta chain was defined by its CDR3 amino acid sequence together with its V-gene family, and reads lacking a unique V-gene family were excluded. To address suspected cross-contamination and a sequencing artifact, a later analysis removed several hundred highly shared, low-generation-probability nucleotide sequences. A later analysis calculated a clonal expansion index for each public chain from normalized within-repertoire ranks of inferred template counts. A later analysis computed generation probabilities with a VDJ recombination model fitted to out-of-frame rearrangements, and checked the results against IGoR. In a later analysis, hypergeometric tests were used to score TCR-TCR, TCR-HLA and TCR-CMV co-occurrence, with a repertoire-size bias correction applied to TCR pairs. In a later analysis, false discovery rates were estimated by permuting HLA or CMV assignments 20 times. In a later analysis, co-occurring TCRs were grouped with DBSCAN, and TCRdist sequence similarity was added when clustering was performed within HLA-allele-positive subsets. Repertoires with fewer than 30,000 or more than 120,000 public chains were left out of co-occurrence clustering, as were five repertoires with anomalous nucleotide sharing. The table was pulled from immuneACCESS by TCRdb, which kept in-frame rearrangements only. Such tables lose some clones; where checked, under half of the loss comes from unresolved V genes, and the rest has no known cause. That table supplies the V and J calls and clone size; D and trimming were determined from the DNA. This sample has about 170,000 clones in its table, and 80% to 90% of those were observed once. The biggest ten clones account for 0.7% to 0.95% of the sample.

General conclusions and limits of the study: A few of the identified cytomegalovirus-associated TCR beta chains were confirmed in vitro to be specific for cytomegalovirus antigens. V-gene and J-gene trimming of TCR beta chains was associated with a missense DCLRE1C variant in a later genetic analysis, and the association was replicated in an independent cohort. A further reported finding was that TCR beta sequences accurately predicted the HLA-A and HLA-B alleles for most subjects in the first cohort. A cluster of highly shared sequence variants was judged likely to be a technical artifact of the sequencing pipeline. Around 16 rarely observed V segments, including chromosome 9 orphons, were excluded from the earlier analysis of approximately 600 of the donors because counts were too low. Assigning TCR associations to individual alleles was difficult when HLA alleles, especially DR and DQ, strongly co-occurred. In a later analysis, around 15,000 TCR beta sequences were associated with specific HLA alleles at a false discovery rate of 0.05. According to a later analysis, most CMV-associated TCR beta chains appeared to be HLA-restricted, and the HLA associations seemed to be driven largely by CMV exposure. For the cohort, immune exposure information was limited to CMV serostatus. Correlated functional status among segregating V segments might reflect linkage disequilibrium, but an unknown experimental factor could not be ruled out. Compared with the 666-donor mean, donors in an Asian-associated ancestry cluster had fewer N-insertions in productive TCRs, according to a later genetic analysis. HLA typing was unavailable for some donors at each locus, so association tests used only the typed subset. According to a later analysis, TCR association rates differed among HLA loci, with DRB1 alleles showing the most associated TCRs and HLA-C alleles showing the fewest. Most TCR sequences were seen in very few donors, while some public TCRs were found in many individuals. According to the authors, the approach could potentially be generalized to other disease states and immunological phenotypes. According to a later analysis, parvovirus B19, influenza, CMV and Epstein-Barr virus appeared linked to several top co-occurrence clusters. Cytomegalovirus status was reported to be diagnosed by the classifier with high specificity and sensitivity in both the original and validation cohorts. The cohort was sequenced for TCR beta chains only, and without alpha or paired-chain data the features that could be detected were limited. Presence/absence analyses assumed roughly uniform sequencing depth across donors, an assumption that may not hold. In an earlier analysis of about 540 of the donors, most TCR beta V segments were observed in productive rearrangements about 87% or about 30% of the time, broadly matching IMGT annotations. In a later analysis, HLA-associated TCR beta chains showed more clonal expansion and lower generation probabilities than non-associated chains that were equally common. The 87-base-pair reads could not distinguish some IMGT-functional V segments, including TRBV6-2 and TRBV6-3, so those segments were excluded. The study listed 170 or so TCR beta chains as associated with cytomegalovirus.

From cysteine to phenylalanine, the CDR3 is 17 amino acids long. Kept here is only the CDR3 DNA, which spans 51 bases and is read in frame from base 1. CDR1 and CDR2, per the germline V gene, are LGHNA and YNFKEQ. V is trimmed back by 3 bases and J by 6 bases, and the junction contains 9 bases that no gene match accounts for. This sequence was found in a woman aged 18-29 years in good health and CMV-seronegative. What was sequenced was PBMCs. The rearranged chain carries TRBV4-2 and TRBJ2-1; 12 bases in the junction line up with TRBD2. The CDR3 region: CASSHRYLAGGSNEQFF. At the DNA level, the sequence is TGTGCCAGCAGCCACCGCTATCTAGCGGGAGGGTCCAATGAGCAGTTCTTC.